This T cell receptor (beta chain) came from a study of cytomegalovirus exposure and HLA in healthy donors. Germline V gene sequence: CDR1 MGHDK, CDR2 SYGVNS. V gave up 1 base and J gave up 6 bases; unmatched junction bases: 8. The CDR3 is 16 residues long. Study-wide findings and caveats: An assumption of roughly uniform sequencing depth across donors underlay the presence/absence analyses. The study carried out a later analysis of TCR beta sequences. It associated under 20,000 of them with specific HLA alleles at a false discovery rate of 0.05. The sole available immune exposure information was CMV serostatus. Trimming of TCR beta V- and J-genes showed a link, identified in a later analysis, to a missense DCLRE1C variant.

With respect to this clone: The target antigen is unknown.

PCR amplification relied on 60 Vbeta primers (plus 13 Jbeta primers). The data were produced by immunoSEQ multiplex PCR, yet TCRdb's version contains in-frame clones alone and is incomplete. In the table there are approximately 59,000 clones, approximately 78% of which are singletons. The V gene is TRBV25-1, the J gene TRBJ1-2; 10 nucleotides align to TRBD1. The sample consisted of PBMCs. This clonotype was obtained from a girl aged 10-17 years in good health and CMV-seropositive. CDR3 DNA: TGTGCCAGCAGTGAATTGCCGGGACAGGGGCTGGATGGCTACACCTTC. Translating gives CASSELPGQGLDGYTF.